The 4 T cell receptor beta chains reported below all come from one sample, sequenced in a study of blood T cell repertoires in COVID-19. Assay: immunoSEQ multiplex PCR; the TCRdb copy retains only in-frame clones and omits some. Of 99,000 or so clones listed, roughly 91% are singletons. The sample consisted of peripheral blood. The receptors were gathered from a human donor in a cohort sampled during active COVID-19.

DNA for the CDR3: TGTGCCACCAGGGTAGGCGGCAGTGCCTACGAGCAGTACTTC. Translated: CATRVGGSAYEQYF. This chain links TRBV15 with TRBJ2-7; no definite D call. In germline, CDR1 is LNHNV, CDR2 YYDKDF (reference sequence). CDR3 length: 14 residues. The V end lost 6 bases, the J end lost 2 bases, and 14 bases lay between the germline ends.

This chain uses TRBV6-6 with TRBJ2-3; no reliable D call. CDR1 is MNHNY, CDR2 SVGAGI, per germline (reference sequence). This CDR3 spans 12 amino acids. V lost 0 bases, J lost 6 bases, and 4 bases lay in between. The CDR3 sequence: CASSYSRDTQYF. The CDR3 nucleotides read TGTGCCAGCAGTTACTCGAGGGATACGCAGTATTTT.

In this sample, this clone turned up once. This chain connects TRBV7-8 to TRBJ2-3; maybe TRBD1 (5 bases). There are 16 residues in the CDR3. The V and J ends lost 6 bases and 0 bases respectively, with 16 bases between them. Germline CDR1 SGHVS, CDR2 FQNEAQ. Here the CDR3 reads CASRPWGGTSTDTQYF. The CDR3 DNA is TGTGCCAGCAGACCTTGGGGCGGCACTAGCACAGATACGCAGTATTTT.

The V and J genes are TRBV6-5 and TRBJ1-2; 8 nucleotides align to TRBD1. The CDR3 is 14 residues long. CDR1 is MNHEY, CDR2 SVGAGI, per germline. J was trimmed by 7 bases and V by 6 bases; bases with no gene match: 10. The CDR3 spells CASSPRQGRIGYTF. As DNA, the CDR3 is TGTGCCAGCAGCCCCCGACAGGGGAGGATTGGCTACACCTTC.